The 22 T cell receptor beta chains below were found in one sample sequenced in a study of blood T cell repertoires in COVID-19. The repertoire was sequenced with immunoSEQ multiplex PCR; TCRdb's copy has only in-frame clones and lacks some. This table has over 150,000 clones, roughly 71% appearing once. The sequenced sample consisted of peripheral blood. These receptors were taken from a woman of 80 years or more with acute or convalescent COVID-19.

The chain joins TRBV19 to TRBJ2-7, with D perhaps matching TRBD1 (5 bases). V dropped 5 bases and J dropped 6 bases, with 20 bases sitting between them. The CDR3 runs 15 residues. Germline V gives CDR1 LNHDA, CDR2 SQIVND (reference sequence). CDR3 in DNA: TGTGCCAGTAGTCCCTCCAGGACACCTACCACCGAGCAGTACTTC. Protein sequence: CASSPSRTPTTEQYF.

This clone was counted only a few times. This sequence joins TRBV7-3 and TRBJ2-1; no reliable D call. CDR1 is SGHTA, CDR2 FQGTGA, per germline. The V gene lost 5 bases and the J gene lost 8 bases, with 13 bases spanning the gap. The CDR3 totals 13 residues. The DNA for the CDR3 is TGTGCCAGCAGCCCGAACTTGGTGGATGAGCAGTTCTTC. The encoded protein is CASSPNLVDEQFF.

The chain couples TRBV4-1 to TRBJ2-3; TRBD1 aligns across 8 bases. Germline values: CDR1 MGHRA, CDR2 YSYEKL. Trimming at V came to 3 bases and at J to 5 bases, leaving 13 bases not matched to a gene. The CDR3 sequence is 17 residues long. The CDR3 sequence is CASSQSGQGWRIDTQYF. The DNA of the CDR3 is TGCGCCAGCAGCCAGTCTGGACAGGGATGGAGGATAGATACGCAGTATTTT.

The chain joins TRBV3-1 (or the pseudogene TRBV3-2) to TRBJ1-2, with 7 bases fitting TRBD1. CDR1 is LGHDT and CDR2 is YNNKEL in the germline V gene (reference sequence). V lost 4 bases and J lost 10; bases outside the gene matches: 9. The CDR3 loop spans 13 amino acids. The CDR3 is CASSPHDRVAYTF. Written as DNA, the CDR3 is TGTGCCAGCAGCCCCCATGACAGGGTCGCCTACACCTTC.

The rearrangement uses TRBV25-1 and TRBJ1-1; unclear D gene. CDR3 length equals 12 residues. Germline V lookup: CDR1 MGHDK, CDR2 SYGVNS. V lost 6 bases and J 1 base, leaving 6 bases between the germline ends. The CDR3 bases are TGTGCCAGCAGCCTAAAGAACACTGAAGCTTTCTTT. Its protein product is CASSLKNTEAFF.

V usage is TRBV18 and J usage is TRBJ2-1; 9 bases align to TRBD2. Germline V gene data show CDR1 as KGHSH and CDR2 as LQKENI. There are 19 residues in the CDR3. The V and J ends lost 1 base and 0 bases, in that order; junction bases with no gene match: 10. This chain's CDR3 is CASSPLGAGGPLSYNEQFF. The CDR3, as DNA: TGTGCCAGCTCACCACTGGGGGCGGGAGGGCCCCTCTCCTACAATGAGCAGTTCTTC.

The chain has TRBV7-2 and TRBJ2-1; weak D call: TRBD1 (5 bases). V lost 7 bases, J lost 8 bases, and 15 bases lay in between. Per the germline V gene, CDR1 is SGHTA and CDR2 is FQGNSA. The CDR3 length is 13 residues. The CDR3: CASNPELRDEQFF. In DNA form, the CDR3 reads TGTGCCAGCAATCCAGAGCTCAGGGATGAGCAGTTCTTC.

The CDR3 bases are TGCGCCAGCAGCCCGGGACTAGCGGTACAAGAGACCCAGTACTTC. It codes for CASSPGLAVQETQYF. The chain recombines TRBV10-1 with TRBJ2-5; the match to TRBD2 covers 11 bases. V lost 6 bases, J lost 2 bases, and 5 bases stayed unmatched. The CDR3 is made up of 15 amino acids. Looked up from germline, CDR1 is WNHNN and CDR2 is SYGVQD (reference sequence).

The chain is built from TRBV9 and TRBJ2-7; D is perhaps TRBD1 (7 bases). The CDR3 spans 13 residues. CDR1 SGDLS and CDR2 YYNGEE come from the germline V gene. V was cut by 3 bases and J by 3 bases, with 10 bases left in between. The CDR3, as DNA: TGTGCCAGCAGCGCAGGGGGGATCTACGAGCAGTACTTC. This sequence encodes CASSAGGIYEQYF.

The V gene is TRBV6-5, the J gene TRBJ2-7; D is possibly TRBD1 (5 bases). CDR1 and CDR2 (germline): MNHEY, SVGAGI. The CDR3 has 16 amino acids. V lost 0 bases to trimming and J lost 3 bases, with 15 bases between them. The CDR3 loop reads CASSYSDSLGIYEQYF. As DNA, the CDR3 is TGTGCCAGCAGTTACTCCGACAGCCTAGGGATCTACGAGCAGTACTTC.

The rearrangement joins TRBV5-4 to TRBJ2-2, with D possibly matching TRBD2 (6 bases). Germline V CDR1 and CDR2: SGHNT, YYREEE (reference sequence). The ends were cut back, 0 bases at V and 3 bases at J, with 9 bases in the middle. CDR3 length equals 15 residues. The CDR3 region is CASSLGGADTGELFF. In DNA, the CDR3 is TGTGCCAGCAGCTTGGGCGGGGCGGACACCGGGGAGCTGTTTTTT.

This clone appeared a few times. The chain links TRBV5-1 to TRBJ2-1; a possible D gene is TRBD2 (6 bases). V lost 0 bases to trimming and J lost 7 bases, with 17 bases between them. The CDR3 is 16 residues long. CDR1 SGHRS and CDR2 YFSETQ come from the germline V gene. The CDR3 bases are TGCGCCAGCAGCTTGGTCGGGACTTCGACGTGGAATGAGCAGTTCTTC. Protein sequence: CASSLVGTSTWNEQFF. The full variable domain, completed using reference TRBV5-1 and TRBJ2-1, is KAGVTQTPRYLIKTRGQQVTLSCSPISGHRSVSWYQQTPGQGLQFLFEYFSETQRNKGNFPGRFSGRQFSNSRSEMNVSTLELGDSALYLCASSLVGTSTWNEQFFGPGTRLTVL.

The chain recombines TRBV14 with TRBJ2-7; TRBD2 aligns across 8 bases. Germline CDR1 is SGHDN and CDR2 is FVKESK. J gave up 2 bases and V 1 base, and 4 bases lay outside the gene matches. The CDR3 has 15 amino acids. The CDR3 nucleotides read TGTGCCAGCAGCCAAGGACTAGCGTCGGCCTACGAGCAGTACTTC. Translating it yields CASSQGLASAYEQYF.

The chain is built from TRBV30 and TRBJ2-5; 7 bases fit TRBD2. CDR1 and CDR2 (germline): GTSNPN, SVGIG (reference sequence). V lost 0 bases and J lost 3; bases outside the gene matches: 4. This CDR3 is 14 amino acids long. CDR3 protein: CAWSVRLAEETQYF. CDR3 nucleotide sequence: TGTGCCTGGAGTGTTCGACTAGCTGAAGAGACCCAGTACTTC.

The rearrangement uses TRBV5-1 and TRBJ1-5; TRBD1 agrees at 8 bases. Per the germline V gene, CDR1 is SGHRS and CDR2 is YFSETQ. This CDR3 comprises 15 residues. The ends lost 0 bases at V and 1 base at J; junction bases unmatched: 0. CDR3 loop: CASSLGDRSNQPQHF. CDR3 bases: TGCGCCAGCAGCTTGGGGGACAGGAGCAATCAGCCCCAGCATTTT.

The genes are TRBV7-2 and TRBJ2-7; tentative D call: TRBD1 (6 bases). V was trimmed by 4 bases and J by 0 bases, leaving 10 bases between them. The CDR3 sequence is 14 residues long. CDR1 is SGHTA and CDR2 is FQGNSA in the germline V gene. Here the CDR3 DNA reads TGTGCCAGCAGCTCAACACAGGGCTCCTACGAGCAGTACTTC. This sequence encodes CASSSTQGSYEQYF.

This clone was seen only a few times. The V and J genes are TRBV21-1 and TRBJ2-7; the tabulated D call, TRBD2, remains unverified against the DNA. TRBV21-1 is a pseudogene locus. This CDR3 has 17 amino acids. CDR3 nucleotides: TGTGCCAGCAGCAAAGCGCGTCGGCTAGCGGGATGCTACGAGCAGTACTTC. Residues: CASSKARRLAGCYEQYF.

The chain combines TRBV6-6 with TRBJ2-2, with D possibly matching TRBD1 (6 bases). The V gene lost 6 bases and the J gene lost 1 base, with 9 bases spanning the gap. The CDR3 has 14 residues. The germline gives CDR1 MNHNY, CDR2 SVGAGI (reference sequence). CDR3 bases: TGTGCCAGCAGGCCGGGACAGAACACCGGGGAGCTGTTTTTT. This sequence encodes CASRPGQNTGELFF.

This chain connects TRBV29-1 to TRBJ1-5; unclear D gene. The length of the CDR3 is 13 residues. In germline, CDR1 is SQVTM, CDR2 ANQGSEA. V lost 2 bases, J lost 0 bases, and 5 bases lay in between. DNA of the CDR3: TGCAGCGTTGAACGAGTTAGCAATCAGCCCCAGCATTTT. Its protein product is CSVERVSNQPQHF.

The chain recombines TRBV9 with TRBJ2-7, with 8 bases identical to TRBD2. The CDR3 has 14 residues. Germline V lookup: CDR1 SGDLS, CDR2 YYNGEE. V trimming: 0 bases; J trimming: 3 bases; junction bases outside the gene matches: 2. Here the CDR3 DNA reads TGTGCCAGCAGCGTAGACCTAGCGGGCTACGAGCAGTACTTC. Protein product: CASSVDLAGYEQYF.

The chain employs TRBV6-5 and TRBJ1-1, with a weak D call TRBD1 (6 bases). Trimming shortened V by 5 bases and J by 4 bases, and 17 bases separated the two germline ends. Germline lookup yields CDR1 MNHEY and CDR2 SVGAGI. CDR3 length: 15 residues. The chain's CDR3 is CASSKVPGVGTEAFF. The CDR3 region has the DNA TGTGCCAGCAGTAAGGTTCCAGGGGTTGGCACTGAAGCTTTCTTT.

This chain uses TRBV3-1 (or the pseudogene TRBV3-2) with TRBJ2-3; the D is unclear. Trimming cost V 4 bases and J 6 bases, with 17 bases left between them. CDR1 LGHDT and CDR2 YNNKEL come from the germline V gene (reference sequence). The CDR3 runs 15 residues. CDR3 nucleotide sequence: TGTGCCAGCAGCCCCGCGAATCGGGTAACCGATACGCAGTATTTT. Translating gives CASSPANRVTDTQYF.